Each of the 5 T cell receptor beta chains below was sequenced from the same sample in a study of molecular identifiers for immune sequencing clone quantification. MiXCR, run by TCRdb on the PCR reads, gives a single entry per CDR3 protein. The profile shows some 100,000 distinct CDR3 sequences, around 17% of them singletons. The sample comprised naive CD8+ T cells from blood, with Jurkat cell RNA spiked in. Subset given: FACS-sorted CD8+CD4-CCR7+CD45RA+ naive T cells. The receptors shown here come from a human donor in good health. Some libraries in this study had Jurkat cell RNA spiked in.

This clonotype came up many times. J is TRBJ1-5 and V is TRBV4-2; 11 bases map to TRBD1. Germline CDR1 LGHNA, CDR2 YNFKEQ. With 2 bases clipped from V and 6 bases from J, the junction kept 3 bases outside the gene matches. The CDR3 covers 15 residues. The CDR3 DNA sequence: TGTGCCAGCAGCCAATCGGGACAGGGGGTTCAGCCCCAGCATTTT. Translating it yields CASSQSGQGVQPQHF.

This clonotype was observed at least ten times. V is TRBV7-2 and J is TRBJ2-3, with D possibly being TRBD1 (6 bases). The germline gives CDR1 SGHTA, CDR2 FQGNSA. This CDR3 comprises 15 residues. V shed 0 bases and J shed 4 bases, with 11 bases lying between them. Here the CDR3 reads CASSLATGWADTQYF. In DNA form, the CDR3 reads TGTGCCAGCAGCTTAGCAACAGGGTGGGCAGATACGCAGTATTTT.

The table lists this clonotype with many counts. The chain has TRBV5-1 and TRBJ1-5; D unclear. The CDR3 extends over 13 amino acids. Trimming pared 2 bases from V and 6 bases from J, leaving 9 bases between. The germline CDR1 and CDR2 sequences are SGHRS and YFSETQ. In DNA form, the CDR3 reads TGCGCCAGCAGCTTATCAGTGGCTCAGCCCCAGCATTTT. This sequence encodes CASSLSVAQPQHF.

The V call is TRBV30, the J call TRBJ1-6; 9 bases are shared with TRBD1. V shed 3 bases and J 10 bases; nucleotides not matched to a gene: 19. Germline values: CDR1 GTSNPN, CDR2 SVGIG (reference sequence). The CDR3 is 18 residues long. As DNA, the CDR3 is TGTGCCTGGAGCCAGATCCGCCGTGCGGACAGGGGAGAATCACCCCTCCACTTT. This encodes CAWSQIRRADRGESPLHF.

This clonotype was detected many times. The chain is built from TRBV27 and TRBJ2-1, with TRBD2 identical over 8 bases. Germline V gene data show CDR1 as MNHEY and CDR2 as SMNVEV (reference sequence). The CDR3 runs 15 residues. V shed 4 bases and J 4 bases; nucleotides not matched to a gene: 6. CDR3: CASSYQAGVYNEQFF. In nucleotides, the CDR3 is TGTGCCAGCAGTTATCAAGCGGGGGTGTACAATGAGCAGTTCTTC.